This TCR beta chain was profiled in a study of cytomegalovirus exposure and HLA in healthy donors. To note about this clone: Antigen unknown.

Study-wide results and caveats: There were a few CMV-associated chains whose specificity for CMV antigens was confirmed in vitro. Later findings reportedly placed an Asian-associated ancestry cluster below the approximately 700-donor mean for N-insertions. The classifier, whose performance was assessed in both the original and validation cohorts, reportedly diagnosed cytomegalovirus status with high specificity and sensitivity.

Germline V gene lookup returns CDR1 MGHDK and CDR2 SYGVNS. After removal of 5 bases from V and 9 bases from J, the junction contained 4 bases not matched to a gene. There are 13 residues in the CDR3. PCR employed 60 Vbeta and 13 Jbeta primers. Methods used by the authors: Tens of millions of unique TCR beta chains, around 11 million of them shared, were counted by a later analysis. Here immunoSEQ multiplex PCR was the method, and the copy in TCRdb shows in-frame clones only, minus some. That table is the source of V, J and clone size, and D and trimming were worked out from the DNA. The listing records around 34,000 clones.

The receptor comes from a woman aged 40 to 55 in good health and CMV-seropositive. The sample was PBMCs. This sequence joins TRBV25-1 and TRBJ2-1; 10 bases map to TRBD2. CDR3 amino acids: CASSLAGAGEQFF. The DNA of the CDR3 is TGTGCCAGCAGTCTAGCGGGAGCTGGTGAGCAGTTCTTC.